A single sample is the source of the 13 T cell receptor beta chains below, sequenced in a study of T cell responses to AZD1222 COVID-19 vaccine. Sequencing was performed with immunoSEQ multiplex PCR; in TCRdb, only in-frame clones are kept and a portion is missing. Of 60,000 to 75,000 clones in the sample, approximately 80% are singletons; the top ten hold approximately 20%. The sequenced sample was peripheral blood, obtained on day 0 of AZD1222 vaccination. These TCRs come from an adult in good health.

The J gene is TRBJ1-3, the V gene TRBV4-2; D is possibly TRBD1 (6 bases). The germline CDR1 and CDR2 sequences are LGHNA and YNFKEQ. V was shortened by 0 bases and J by 0 bases, with 9 bases between the two germline ends. The CDR3 extends over 16 amino acids. The CDR3 nucleotides are TGTGCCAGCAGCCAAGATCAGGGGCTCTCTGGAAACACCATATATTTT. This encodes CASSQDQGLSGNTIYF.

The genes are TRBV4-1 and TRBJ1-5; 10 positions match TRBD1. The V gene's germline CDR1 is MGHRA and CDR2 YSYEKL. This CDR3 has 16 amino acids. Trimming at V came to 3 bases and at J to 3 bases, leaving 5 bases not matched to a gene. DNA of the CDR3: TGCGCCAGCAGCCAGGGGACAGGGGCGGACAATCAGCCCCAGCATTTT. It encodes CASSQGTGADNQPQHF.

The rearrangement links TRBV7-2 to TRBJ2-3; D uncertain. CDR3 length: 15 residues. V was clipped by 4 bases and J by 2 bases, with 13 bases between them. Germline V gene data show CDR1 as SGHTA and CDR2 as FQGNSA. CDR3 bases: TGTGCCAGCAGCTCACAGACCAGGAACACAGATACGCAGTATTTT. This encodes CASSSQTRNTDTQYF.

This chain uses TRBV19 with TRBJ2-3, with D possibly being TRBD1 (6 bases). Germline V gene data show CDR1 as LNHDA and CDR2 as SQIVND (reference sequence). CDR3 size: 15 residues. Trimming pared 7 bases from V and 0 bases from J, leaving 14 bases between. The CDR3 reads CASTPDSLSTDTQYF. The DNA for the CDR3 is TGTGCCAGTACCCCGGACAGCCTCAGCACAGATACGCAGTATTTT.

CDR3: CASSDSAGGPGEQFF. The DNA of the CDR3 is TGTGCCAGCAGTGACTCTGCGGGAGGGCCAGGTGAGCAGTTCTTC. V and J are TRBV6-4 and TRBJ2-1; 9 bases are a match to TRBD2. V lost 0 bases and J lost 9; bases outside the gene matches: 6. The CDR3 has 15 amino acids. In germline, CDR1 is MRHNA, CDR2 SNTAGT.

J is TRBJ1-2 and V is TRBV12-5; 8 nucleotides agree with TRBD1. Germline CDR1 reads LGHNT; CDR2 reads FRNRAP. The J segment lost 4 bases and the V segment lost 5 bases, leaving 6 bases of the junction unmatched. The CDR3 extends over 14 amino acids. The DNA for the CDR3 is TGTGCTAGTGGTCCAACAGGGGGTCTCTATGGCTACACCTTC. Its protein is CASGPTGGLYGYTF.

This rearrangement joins TRBV18 to TRBJ1-5; D is ambiguous. V was trimmed by 2 bases and J by 3 bases, leaving 8 bases between them. CDR3 size: 14 residues. Germline assignment: CDR1 KGHSH and CDR2 LQKENI. CDR3 amino acids: CASSPGPNNQPQHF. The CDR3 nucleotides are TGTGCCAGCTCACCAGGGCCCAACAATCAGCCCCAGCATTTT.

This clone has more than one count but fewer than ten. The rearrangement joins TRBV5-6 to TRBJ2-2; D is undetermined. Trimming shortened V by 5 bases and J by 6 bases, and 8 bases separated the two germline ends. The CDR3 contains 12 residues. The V gene's germline CDR1 is SGHDT and CDR2 YYEEEE. CDR3 amino acids: CASRKEPGELFF. The CDR3 DNA sequence: TGTGCCAGCAGAAAAGAGCCCGGGGAGCTGTTTTTT.

The V and J genes are TRBV23-1 and TRBJ2-3, with D tentatively TRBD1 (6 bases). TRBV23-1 is an open reading frame whose function is uncertain. V lost 6 bases and J lost 11, with 21 bases in between. CDR3 length: 14 amino acids. The CDR3 region has the DNA TGCGCCAGCAGCACAGGGCCCTTTAACAGTGGGCAGTATTTT. Amino acid sequence: CASSTGPFNSGQYF.

This clone occurred once. This chain joins TRBV27 and TRBJ2-7; unclear D gene. Germline values: CDR1 MNHEY, CDR2 SMNVEV (reference sequence). V lost 2 bases to trimming and J lost 1 base, with 6 bases between them. CDR3 length equals 13 residues. For the CDR3, the DNA is TGTGCCAGCAGTTTACAAATTTCCTACGAGCAGTACTTC. Encoded protein: CASSLQISYEQYF.

The chain employs TRBV18 and TRBJ1-1; 9 positions agree with TRBD1. The CDR3 loop spans 14 amino acids. The germline CDR1 and CDR2 sequences are KGHSH and LQKENI. V gave up 6 bases and J gave up 7 bases; unmatched junction bases: 9. This CDR3 is CASSPREGQGEAFF. For the CDR3, the DNA is TGTGCCAGCTCCCCTCGGGAGGGACAGGGTGAAGCTTTCTTT. The complete variable domain, with remaining parts taken from reference TRBV18 and TRBJ1-1, reads NAGVMQNPRHLVRRRGQEARLRCSPMKGHSHVYWYRQLPEEGLKFMVYLQKENIIDESGMPKERFSAEFPKEGPSILRIQQVVRGDSAAYFCASSPREGQGEAFFGQGTRLTVV.

The rearrangement uses TRBV6-5 and TRBJ1-5, with a weak D call TRBD1 (6 bases). Per germline, CDR1 MNHEY and CDR2 SVGAGI. The CDR3 spans 14 residues. V gave up 5 bases and J gave up 3 bases, with 11 bases separating them. In nucleotides, the CDR3 is TGTGCCAGCAGTCTACAGGGTAACAATCAGCCCCAGCATTTT. It yields the protein CASSLQGNNQPQHF.

This clone was seen once. V usage is TRBV19 and J usage is TRBJ1-2; D not certain. This CDR3 has 15 residues. Germline values: CDR1 LNHDA, CDR2 SQIVND (reference sequence). V was clipped by 7 bases and J by 4 bases, with 19 bases between them. The CDR3 nucleotides are TGTGCCAGTACCCCGACATCCCCTTCTTCCTATGGCTACACCTTC. The encoded protein is CASTPTSPSSYGYTF. Looking up the rest from reference TRBV19 and TRBJ1-2 gives the full variable domain: DGGITQSPKYLFRKEGQNVTLSCEQNLNHDAMYWYRQDPGQGLRLIYYSQIVNDFQKGDIAEGYSVSREKKESFPLTVTSAQKNPTAFYLCASTPTSPSSYGYTFGSGTRLTVV.